One sample yielded the 26 T cell receptor beta chains listed below, sequenced in a study of neoadjuvant anti-PD-1 for oral cavity cancer. Method: immunoSEQ multiplex PCR; TCRdb's copy keeps in-frame clones and lacks some. Among roughly 15,000 clones, over 55% were seen once, and the ten largest hold roughly 2.4%. The sample here was PBMCs, taken before nivolumab (anti-PD-1) treatment. These receptors all stem from a person between 35 and 79 years old with oral cavity squamous cell carcinoma.

This chain links TRBV5-5 with TRBJ2-1; 7 bases map to TRBD2. Germline CDR1 and CDR2: SGHKS and YYEKEE (reference sequence). Germline trimming cut 0 bases from V and 6 bases from J; bases unmatched to any gene: 15. The CDR3 contains 18 residues. The CDR3 reads CASSLAKSTGLDSNEQFF. DNA for the CDR3: TGTGCCAGCAGCTTGGCCAAATCCACAGGACTAGATTCCAATGAGCAGTTCTTC. Using reference TRBV5-5 and TRBJ2-1 for the parts outside the CDR3, the full variable domain is DAGVTQSPTHLIKTRGQQVTLRCSPISGHKSVSWYQQVLGQGPQFIFQYYEKEERGRGNFPDRFSARQFPNYSSELNVNALLLGDSALYLCASSLAKSTGLDSNEQFFGPGTRLTVL.

The CDR3 spells CASSIGTGAYEQYF. The DNA of the CDR3 is TGTGCCAGTAGTATTGGGACAGGGGCCTACGAGCAGTACTTC. The rearrangement uses TRBV19 and TRBJ2-7; 10 bases agree with TRBD1. CDR3 length: 14 amino acids. V lost 3 bases to trimming and J lost 2 bases; unmatched junction nucleotides: 1. Germline V gene sequence: CDR1 LNHDA, CDR2 SQIVND (reference sequence).

This CDR3 reads CASSLSAFNQPQHF. CDR3 coding DNA: TGTGCCAGCAGTTTATCGGCGTTTAATCAGCCCCAGCATTTT. This rearrangement joins TRBV28 to TRBJ1-5; D gene unclear. Deletions cut 1 base from V and 4 bases from J, with 8 bases between. The CDR3 spans 14 residues. Germline V CDR1 and CDR2: MDHEN, SYDVKM. Full variable domain (missing parts from reference TRBV28 and TRBJ1-5): DVKVTQSSRYLVKRTGEKVFLECVQDMDHENMFWYRQDPGLGLRLIYFSYDVKMKEKGDIPEGYSVSREKKERFSLILESASTNQTSMYLCASSLSAFNQPQHFGDGTRLSIL.

This chain links TRBV5-1 with TRBJ2-7; perhaps TRBD2 as D (6 bases). The CDR3 length is 17 residues. V was trimmed by 2 bases and J by 7 bases, leaving 25 bases between them. Looked up from germline, CDR1 is SGHRS and CDR2 is YFSETQ. CDR3: CASSFSVLAGSRMEQYF. The CDR3, as DNA: TGCGCCAGCAGCTTTTCCGTACTAGCCGGGTCCCGAATGGAGCAGTACTTC.

The J gene is TRBJ1-3, the V gene TRBV18, with D possibly TRBD1 on 5 matching bases. This CDR3 has 16 residues. V was shortened by 2 bases and J by 0 bases, with 11 bases between the two germline ends. Looked up from germline, CDR1 is KGHSH and CDR2 is LQKENI. The CDR3 sequence: CASSPGGLNSGNTIYF. In DNA form, the CDR3 reads TGTGCCAGCTCACCAGGGGGTCTTAACTCTGGAAACACCATATATTTT. Full variable domain (remainder filled in from reference TRBV18 and TRBJ1-3): NAGVMQNPRHLVRRRGQEARLRCSPMKGHSHVYWYRQLPEEGLKFMVYLQKENIIDESGMPKERFSAEFPKEGPSILRIQQVVRGDSAAYFCASSPGGLNSGNTIYFGEGSWLTVV.

The gene calls are TRBV7-2 and TRBJ2-7; 10 positions match TRBD1. The junction had 10 bases not matched to a gene; V was cut back by 5 bases and J by 9 bases. The germline V gene has CDR1 SGHTA and CDR2 FQGNSA. The CDR3 runs 14 residues. CDR3 amino acids: CASSVQRGTGVQYF. DNA of the CDR3: TGTGCCAGCAGCGTCCAGCGTGGGACAGGGGTGCAGTACTTC.

V usage is TRBV4-1 and J usage is TRBJ2-2; D not certain. Germline V lookup: CDR1 MGHRA, CDR2 YSYEKL. V was trimmed by 1 base and J by 1 base, leaving 7 bases between them. The length of the CDR3 is 15 residues. The CDR3 coding sequence is TGCGCCAGCAGCCAAGTCGACTTGAACACCGGGGAGCTGTTTTTT. Protein product: CASSQVDLNTGELFF.

This rearrangement joins TRBV7-9 to TRBJ1-2; 8 bases are a match to TRBD1. Germline CDR1 reads SEHNR; CDR2 reads FQNEAQ (reference sequence). V trimming: 4 bases; J trimming: 4 bases; junction bases outside the gene matches: 5. CDR3 size: 14 residues. The CDR3: CASSWGQAAYGYTF. CDR3 in DNA: TGTGCCAGCAGCTGGGGACAGGCGGCCTATGGCTACACCTTC.

In nucleotides, the CDR3 is TGTGCCAGCTCCCGGAAGGGAAGGGGCTACGAGCAGTACTTC. Translating gives CASSRKGRGYEQYF. The chain is built from TRBV6-5 and TRBJ2-7, with D possibly TRBD1 on 5 matching bases. The CDR3 has 14 residues. Germline V CDR1 and CDR2: MNHEY, SVGAGI. Deletions cut 8 bases from V and 3 bases from J, with 17 bases between.

This clone was seen more than once but under ten times. J is TRBJ2-2 and V is TRBV2; tentatively, D is TRBD1 (6 bases). The V end was cut by 6 bases, the J end by 8 bases, with 16 bases between. The CDR3 is 14 residues long. In germline, CDR1 is SNHLY, CDR2 FYNNEI. CDR3 sequence (DNA): TGTGCCAGCAGGATTACAGGGTCCTTAGGGGAGCTGTTTTTT. Translated: CASRITGSLGELFF.

This rearrangement joins TRBV7-2 to TRBJ2-1; TRBD2 matches 7 bases. The CDR3 has 12 amino acids. Trimming at V came to 4 bases and at J to 9 bases, leaving 3 bases not matched to a gene. Germline CDR1 and CDR2: SGHTA and FQGNSA. The CDR3 here is CASSSAGIEQFF. The CDR3 nucleotides are TGTGCCAGCAGCTCAGCGGGGATTGAGCAGTTCTTC. Full variable domain (outside the CDR3, taken from reference TRBV7-2 and TRBJ2-1): GAGVSQSPSNKVTEKGKDVELRCDPISGHTALYWYRQSLGQGLEFLIYFQGNSAPDKSGLPSDRFSAERTGGSVSTLTIQRTQQEDSAVYLCASSSAGIEQFFGPGTRLTVL.

The rearrangement links TRBV10-3 to TRBJ1-1; 9 nucleotides agree with TRBD1. Germline V lookup: CDR1 ENHRY, CDR2 SYGVKD. Losses at the gene ends were 8 bases for V and 4 bases for J; bases not matched to a gene: 11. The CDR3 consists of 15 residues. The CDR3 here is CAIRGTGGAGTEAFF. CDR3 DNA: TGTGCCATCCGGGGAACAGGGGGCGCCGGCACTGAAGCTTTCTTT.

This rearrangement joins TRBV2 to TRBJ2-3, with TRBD2 as a possible D gene (5 bases). CDR3 size: 12 residues. The germline V gene encodes CDR1 SNHLY and CDR2 FYNNEI. V dropped 4 bases and J dropped 5 bases, with 7 bases sitting between them. CDR3 nucleotides: TGTGCCAGCAGTGGAGGGATAGATACGCAGTATTTT. Amino acid sequence: CASSGGIDTQYF. The complete variable domain, with remaining parts taken from reference TRBV2 and TRBJ2-3, reads EPEVTQTPSHQVTQMGQEVILRCVPISNHLYFYWYRQILGQKVEFLVSFYNNEISEKSEIFDDQFSVERPDGSNFTLKIRSTKLEDSAMYFCASSGGIDTQYFGPGTRLTVL.

This chain connects TRBV6-5 to TRBJ2-7, with TRBD1 matching 10 bases. V shed 8 bases and J 7 bases; nucleotides not matched to a gene: 14. CDR3 size: 15 residues. CDR1 and CDR2 from the germline V gene are MNHEY and SVGAGI. The CDR3 sequence is CASLRSRDRGYEQYF. CDR3 sequence (DNA): TGTGCCAGCTTGAGATCCCGGGACAGGGGATATGAGCAGTACTTC.

This chain links TRBV11-2 with TRBJ1-2, with D tentatively TRBD1 (5 bases). The CDR3 sequence is 14 residues long. CDR1 and CDR2 from the germline V gene are SGHAT and FQNNGV. Between the trimmed V and J ends, which lost 3 bases and 4 bases, there was a span of 12 bases. This CDR3 reads CASSLGRVFYGYTF. The CDR3 DNA sequence: TGTGCCAGCAGCTTGGGACGGGTGTTCTATGGCTACACCTTC.

V usage is TRBV5-5 and J usage is TRBJ2-1; tentatively, D is TRBD2 (5 bases). V was pared by 4 bases and J by 6 bases, with 8 bases between. The CDR3 has 12 amino acids. Germline-derived CDR1 and CDR2 are SGHKS and YYEKEE (reference sequence). The chain's CDR3 is CASSAGRNEQFF. CDR3 nucleotide sequence: TGTGCCAGCAGCGCGGGCCGCAATGAGCAGTTCTTC.

The CDR3 sequence: CASSYGGNSYNEQFF. CDR3 DNA: TGTGCCAGCAGTTACGGCGGAAACTCCTACAATGAGCAGTTCTTC. The chain combines TRBV6-6 with TRBJ2-1, with D hard to call. The V gene lost 2 bases and the J gene lost 0 bases, with 8 bases spanning the gap. This CDR3 comprises 15 residues. Germline lookup yields CDR1 MNHNY and CDR2 SVGAGI (reference sequence).

The V gene is TRBV5-1, the J gene TRBJ1-6; the D is unclear. The CDR3 spans 13 residues. Trimming pared 0 bases from V and 7 bases from J, leaving 5 bases between. CDR1 and CDR2 (germline): SGHRS, YFSETQ. The DNA for the CDR3 is TGCGCCAGCAGCTTGGACGGGAATTCACCCCTCCACTTT. This translates into CASSLDGNSPLHF.

The chain joins TRBV28 to TRBJ2-7; D remains ambiguous. The ends were cut back, 2 bases at V and 0 bases at J, with 8 bases in the middle. This CDR3 contains 14 residues. From germline, CDR1 is MDHEN and CDR2 SYDVKM. As DNA, the CDR3 is TGTGCCAGCAGTTTAAGTGCTAACTCCTACGAGCAGTACTTC. This encodes CASSLSANSYEQYF. Together with reference TRBV28 and TRBJ2-7, the CDR3 gives the full variable domain: DVKVTQSSRYLVKRTGEKVFLECVQDMDHENMFWYRQDPGLGLRLIYFSYDVKMKEKGDIPEGYSVSREKKERFSLILESASTNQTSMYLCASSLSANSYEQYFGPGTRLTVT.

This clone has more than one count but fewer than ten. This chain uses TRBV4-1 with TRBJ2-7, with TRBD2 identical over 13 bases. The CDR3 loop spans 16 amino acids. Trimming at V came to 0 bases and at J to 7 bases, leaving 6 bases not matched to a gene. The germline gives CDR1 MGHRA, CDR2 YSYEKL. The DNA of the CDR3 is TGCGCCAGCAGCCAAGATGGGACTAGCGGGGTAGGGGAGCAGTACTTC. It encodes CASSQDGTSGVGEQYF.

The V gene is TRBV11-3, the J gene TRBJ2-2, with D hard to call. This CDR3 has 17 residues. V shed 1 base and J shed 1 base, with 13 bases lying between them. Germline-derived CDR1 and CDR2 are SGHNT and YENEEA. This chain's CDR3 is CASSLAPGTLNTGELFF. The CDR3, as DNA: TGTGCCAGCAGCTTAGCCCCGGGCACGTTGAACACCGGGGAGCTGTTTTTT.

The chain combines TRBV7-2 with TRBJ2-2; a possible D gene is TRBD2 (5 bases). Trimming cost V 4 bases and J 6 bases, with 15 bases left between them. The germline CDR1 and CDR2 sequences are SGHTA and FQGNSA. The CDR3 runs 15 residues. This CDR3 is CASSSQLGSAGELFF. CDR3 sequence (DNA): TGTGCCAGCAGCTCTCAACTAGGATCGGCCGGGGAGCTGTTTTTT.

The chain uses TRBV11-2 and TRBJ2-7; D might be TRBD2 (5 bases). Germline V gene data show CDR1 as SGHAT and CDR2 as FQNNGV. The CDR3 is 15 residues long. The V end was cut by 0 bases, the J end by 1 base, with 10 bases between. In DNA form, the CDR3 reads TGTGCCAGCAGCTTAGAAGATAGCGCGTCCTACGAGCAGTACTTC. Translation: CASSLEDSASYEQYF.

The rearrangement links TRBV5-6 to TRBJ2-1; 8 nucleotides match TRBD1. This CDR3 has 16 amino acids. Germline V gene sequence: CDR1 SGHDT, CDR2 YYEEEE. V lost 0 bases, J lost 3 bases, and 5 bases stayed unmatched. The CDR3 loop reads CASSLERDRHYNEQFF. CDR3 nucleotide sequence: TGTGCCAGCAGCTTGGAGAGGGACAGGCACTACAATGAGCAGTTCTTC.

V gene TRBV7-2 combines with J gene TRBJ2-7; TRBD1 aligns across 7 bases. The trim removed 8 bases at V and 6 bases at J, leaving 13 bases unmatched. The CDR3 runs to 14 residues. Germline lookup yields CDR1 SGHTA and CDR2 FQGNSA. The CDR3 here is CASRLTDRAGEQYF. CDR3 sequence (DNA): TGTGCCAGCCGCCTGACTGACAGGGCTGGCGAGCAGTACTTC.

This chain links TRBV2 with TRBJ2-5, with 7 bases aligning to TRBD1. The J segment lost 4 bases and the V segment lost 4 bases, leaving 9 bases of the junction unmatched. Germline CDR1 SNHLY, CDR2 FYNNEI. The CDR3 extends over 15 amino acids. CDR3 nucleotide sequence: TGTGCCAGCAGTGCTGACAGGGCAGTACGAGAGACCCAGTACTTC. Its protein product is CASSADRAVRETQYF. Together with reference TRBV2 and TRBJ2-5, the CDR3 gives the full variable domain: EPEVTQTPSHQVTQMGQEVILRCVPISNHLYFYWYRQILGQKVEFLVSFYNNEISEKSEIFDDQFSVERPDGSNFTLKIRSTKLEDSAMYFCASSADRAVRETQYFGPGTRLLVL.